Included here is one T cell receptor (beta chain) sequence, with context. What it binds is not known. Expressed TCRB transcripts were sequenced, since all the RNA that had been isolated was reverse transcribed. This table comes from immunoSEQ multiplex PCR, and its TCRdb copy is limited to in-frame clones, with some not included. The sample lists about 360,000 clones, around 12% occurring once. The entry originates in a study of beta chain features in type 1 diabetes. Whole-study context: Taken together, all samples contributed around 100 million examined sorted cells.

Points from the study as a whole: TCRB CDR3s were moderately but significantly shorter in Type 1 diabetes patients in all four CD4+ subsets. It was among patients, rather than healthy donors, that naive, central memory and Treg TCRB repertoires appeared more similar. The study found fewer insertions and more deletions at VDJ junctions in type 1 diabetes patients.

Germline CDR1 and CDR2: PRHDT and FYEKMQ (reference sequence). This CDR3 is built from 16 residues. The V end lost 2 bases, the J end lost 7 bases, and 17 bases lay between the germline ends. The clonotype originates from a woman between 18 and 30 years old with type 1 diabetes. This rearrangement joins TRBV13 to TRBJ2-2; D may be TRBD1 (5 bases). The sequenced sample was naive CD4+ T cells from blood. CDR3 protein: CASSLFIRQGGGELFF. DNA of the CDR3: TGTGCCAGCAGCTTATTTATTCGCCAGGGCGGCGGGGAGCTGTTTTTT.